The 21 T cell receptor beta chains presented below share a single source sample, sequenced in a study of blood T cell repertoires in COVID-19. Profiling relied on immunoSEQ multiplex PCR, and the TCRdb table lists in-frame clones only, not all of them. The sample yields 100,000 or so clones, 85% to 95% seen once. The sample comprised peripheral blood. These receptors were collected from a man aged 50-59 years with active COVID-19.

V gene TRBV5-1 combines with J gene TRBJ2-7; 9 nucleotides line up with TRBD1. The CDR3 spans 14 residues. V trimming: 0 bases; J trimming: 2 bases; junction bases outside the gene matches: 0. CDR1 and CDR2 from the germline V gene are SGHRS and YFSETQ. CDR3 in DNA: TGCGCCAGCAGCTTGGGACAGGGGGCCTACGAGCAGTACTTC. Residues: CASSLGQGAYEQYF. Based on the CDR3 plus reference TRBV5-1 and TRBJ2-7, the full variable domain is KAGVTQTPRYLIKTRGQQVTLSCSPISGHRSVSWYQQTPGQGLQFLFEYFSETQRNKGNFPGRFSGRQFSNSRSEMNVSTLELGDSALYLCASSLGQGAYEQYFGPGTRLTVT.

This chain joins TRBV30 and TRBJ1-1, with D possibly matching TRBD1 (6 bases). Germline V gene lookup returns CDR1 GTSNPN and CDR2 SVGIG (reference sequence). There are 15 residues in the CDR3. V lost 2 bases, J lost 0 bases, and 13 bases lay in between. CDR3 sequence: CAWSPPDRMNTEAFF. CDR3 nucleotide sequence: TGTGCCTGGAGTCCACCCGACAGGATGAACACTGAAGCTTTCTTT.

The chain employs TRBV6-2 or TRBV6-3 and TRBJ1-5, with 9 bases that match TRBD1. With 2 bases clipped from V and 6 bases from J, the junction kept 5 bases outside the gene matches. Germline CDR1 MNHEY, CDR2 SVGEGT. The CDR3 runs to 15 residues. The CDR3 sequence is CASSYGTGFSQPQHF. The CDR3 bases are TGTGCCAGCAGTTACGGGACAGGGTTTAGTCAGCCCCAGCATTTT.

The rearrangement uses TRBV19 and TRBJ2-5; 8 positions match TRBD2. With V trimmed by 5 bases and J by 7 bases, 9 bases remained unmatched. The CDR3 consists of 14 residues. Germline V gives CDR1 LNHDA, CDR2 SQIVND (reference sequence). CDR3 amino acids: CASSPGGAGGTQYF. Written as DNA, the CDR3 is TGTGCCAGTAGTCCCGGGGGGGCAGGAGGGACCCAGTACTTC.

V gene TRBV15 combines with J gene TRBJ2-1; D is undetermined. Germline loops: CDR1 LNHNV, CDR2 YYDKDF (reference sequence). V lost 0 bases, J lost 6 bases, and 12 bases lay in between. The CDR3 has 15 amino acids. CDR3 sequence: CATSRDITPGNEQFF. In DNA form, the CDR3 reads TGTGCCACCAGCAGAGATATCACTCCGGGCAATGAGCAGTTCTTC.

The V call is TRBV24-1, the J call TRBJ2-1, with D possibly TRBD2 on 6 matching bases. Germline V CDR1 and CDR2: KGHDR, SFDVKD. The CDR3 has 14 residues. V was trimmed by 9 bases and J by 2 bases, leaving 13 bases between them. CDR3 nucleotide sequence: TGTGCCACCGGTCCTGCTAGCGCCTACAATGAGCAGTTCTTC. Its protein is CATGPASAYNEQFF.

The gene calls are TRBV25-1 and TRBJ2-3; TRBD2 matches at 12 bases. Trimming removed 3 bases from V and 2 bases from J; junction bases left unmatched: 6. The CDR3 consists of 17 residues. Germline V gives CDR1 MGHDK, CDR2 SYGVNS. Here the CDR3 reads CASSDGTSGPPTDTQYF. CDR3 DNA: TGTGCCAGCAGTGATGGGACTAGCGGGCCCCCCACAGATACGCAGTATTTT. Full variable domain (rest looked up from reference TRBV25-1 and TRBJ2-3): EADIYQTPRYLVIGTGKKITLECSQTMGHDKMYWYQQDPGMELHLIHYSYGVNSTEKGDLSSESTVSRIRTEHFPLTLESARPSHTSQYLCASSDGTSGPPTDTQYFGPGTRLTVL.

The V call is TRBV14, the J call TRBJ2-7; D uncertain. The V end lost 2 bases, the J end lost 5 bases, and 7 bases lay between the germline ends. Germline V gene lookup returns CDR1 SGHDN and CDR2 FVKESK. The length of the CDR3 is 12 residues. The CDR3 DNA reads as TGTGCCAGCAGCCAATTGAGAAACGAGCAGTACTTC. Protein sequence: CASSQLRNEQYF.

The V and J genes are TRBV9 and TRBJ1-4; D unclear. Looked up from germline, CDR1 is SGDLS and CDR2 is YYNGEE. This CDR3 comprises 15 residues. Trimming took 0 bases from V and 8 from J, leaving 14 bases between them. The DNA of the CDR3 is TGTGCCAGCAGCGTAGGGACTTTAATAATGGAAAAACTGTTTTTT. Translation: CASSVGTLIMEKLFF.

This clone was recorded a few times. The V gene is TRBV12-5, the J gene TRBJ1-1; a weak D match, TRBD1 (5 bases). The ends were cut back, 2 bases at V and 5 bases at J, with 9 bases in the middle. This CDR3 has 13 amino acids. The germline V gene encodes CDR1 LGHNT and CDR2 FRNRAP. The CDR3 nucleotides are TGTGCTAGTGGTTTGCAGGGAGGTACTGAAGCTTTCTTT. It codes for CASGLQGGTEAFF.

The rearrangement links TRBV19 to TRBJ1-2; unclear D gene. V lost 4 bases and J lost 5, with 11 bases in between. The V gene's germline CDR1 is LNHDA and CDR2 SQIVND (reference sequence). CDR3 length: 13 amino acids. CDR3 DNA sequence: TGTGCCAGTAGTACCGTTTCGGGGTATGGCTACACCTTC. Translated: CASSTVSGYGYTF.

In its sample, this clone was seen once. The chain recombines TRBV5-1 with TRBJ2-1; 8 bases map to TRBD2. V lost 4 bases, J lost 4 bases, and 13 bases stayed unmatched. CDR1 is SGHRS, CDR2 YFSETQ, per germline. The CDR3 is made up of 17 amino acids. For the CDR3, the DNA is TGCGCCAGCAGCCCGGGGGGGGCGGGAGATACATACAATGAGCAGTTCTTC. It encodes CASSPGGAGDTYNEQFF.

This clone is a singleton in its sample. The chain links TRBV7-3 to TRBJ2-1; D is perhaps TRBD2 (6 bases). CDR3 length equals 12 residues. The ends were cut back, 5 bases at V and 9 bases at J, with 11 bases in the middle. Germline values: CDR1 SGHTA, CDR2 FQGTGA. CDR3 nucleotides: TGTGCCAGCAGCAGCTTCGGGGGTGAGCAGTTCTTC. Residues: CASSSFGGEQFF. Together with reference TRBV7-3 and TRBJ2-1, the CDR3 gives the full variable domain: GAGVSQTPSNKVTEKGKYVELRCDPISGHTALYWYRQSLGQGPEFLIYFQGTGAADDSGLPNDRFFAVRPEGSVSTLKIQRTERGDSAVYLCASSSFGGEQFFGPGTRLTVL.

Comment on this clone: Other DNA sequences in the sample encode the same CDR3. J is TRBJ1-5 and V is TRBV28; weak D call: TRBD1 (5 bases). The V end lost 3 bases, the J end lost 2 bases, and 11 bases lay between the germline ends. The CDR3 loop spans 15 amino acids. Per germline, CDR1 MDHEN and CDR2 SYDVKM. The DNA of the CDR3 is TGTGCCAGCAGTTTCAGGGATCGGGGCAATCAGCCCCAGCATTTT. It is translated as CASSFRDRGNQPQHF.

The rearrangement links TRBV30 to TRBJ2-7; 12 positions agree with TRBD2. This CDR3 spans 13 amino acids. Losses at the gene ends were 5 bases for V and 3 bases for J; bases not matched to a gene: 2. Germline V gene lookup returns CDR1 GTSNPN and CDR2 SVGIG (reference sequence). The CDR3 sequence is CAWALAGGYEQYF. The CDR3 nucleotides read TGTGCCTGGGCACTAGCGGGAGGCTACGAGCAGTACTTC. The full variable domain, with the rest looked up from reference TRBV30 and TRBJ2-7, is SQTIHQWPATLVQPVGSPLSLECTVEGTSNPNLYWYRQAAGRGLQLLFYSVGIGQISSEVPQNLSASRPQDRQFILSSKKLLLSDSGFYLCAWALAGGYEQYFGPGTRLTVT.

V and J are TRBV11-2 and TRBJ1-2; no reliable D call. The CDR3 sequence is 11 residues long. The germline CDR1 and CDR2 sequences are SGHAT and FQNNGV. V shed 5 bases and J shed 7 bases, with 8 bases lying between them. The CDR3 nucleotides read TGTGCCAGCAGCCGCGGGGTTGGCTACACCTTC. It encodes CASSRGVGYTF. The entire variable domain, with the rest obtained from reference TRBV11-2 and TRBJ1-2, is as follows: EAGVAQSPRYKIIEKRQSVAFWCNPISGHATLYWYQQILGQGPKLLIQFQNNGVVDDSQLPKDRFSAERLKGVDSTLKIQPAKLEDSAVYLCASSRGVGYTFGSGTRLTVV.

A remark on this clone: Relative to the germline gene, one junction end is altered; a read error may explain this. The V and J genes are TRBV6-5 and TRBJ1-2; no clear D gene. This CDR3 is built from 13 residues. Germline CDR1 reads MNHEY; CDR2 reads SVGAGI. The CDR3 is CASSYLDNSGYTF. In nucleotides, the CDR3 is TGTGCCAGCAGTTACCTTGATAACTCTGGCTACACCTTC.

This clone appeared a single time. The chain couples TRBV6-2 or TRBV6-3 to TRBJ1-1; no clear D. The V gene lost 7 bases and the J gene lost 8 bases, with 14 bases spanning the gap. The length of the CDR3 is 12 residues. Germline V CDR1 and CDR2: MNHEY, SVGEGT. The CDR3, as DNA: TGTGCCAGCACTTATGAAGGGAGGGAAGCTTTCTTT. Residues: CASTYEGREAFF.

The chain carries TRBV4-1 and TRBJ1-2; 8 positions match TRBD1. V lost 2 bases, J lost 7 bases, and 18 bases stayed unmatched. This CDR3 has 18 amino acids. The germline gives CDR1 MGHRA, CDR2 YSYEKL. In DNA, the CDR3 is TGCGCCAGCAGCCAAAAGTCAGGGGGCGCTTGGACTATTGGTGGCTACACCTTC. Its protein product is CASSQKSGGAWTIGGYTF.

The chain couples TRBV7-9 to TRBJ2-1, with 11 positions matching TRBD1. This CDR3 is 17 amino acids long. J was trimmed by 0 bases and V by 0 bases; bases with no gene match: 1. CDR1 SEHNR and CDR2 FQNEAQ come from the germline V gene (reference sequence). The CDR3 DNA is TGTGCCAGCAGCTTAGCAGGGACAGGGGGCTCCTACAATGAGCAGTTCTTC. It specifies CASSLAGTGGSYNEQFF.

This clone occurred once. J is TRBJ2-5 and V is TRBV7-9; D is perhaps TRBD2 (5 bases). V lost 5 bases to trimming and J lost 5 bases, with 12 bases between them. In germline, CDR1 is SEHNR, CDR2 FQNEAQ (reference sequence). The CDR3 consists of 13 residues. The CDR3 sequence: CASSPRGEETQYF. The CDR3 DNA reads TGTGCCAGCAGCCCCCGGGGTGAGGAGACCCAGTACTTC. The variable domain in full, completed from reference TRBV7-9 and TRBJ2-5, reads DTGVSQNPRHKITKRGQNVTFRCDPISEHNRLYWYRQTLGQGPEFLTYFQNEAQLEKSRLLSDRFSAERPKGSFSTLEIQRTEQGDSAMYLCASSPRGEETQYFGPGTRLLVL.